This is a list of T cell receptor beta chains from one sample in a study of shared clonotypes between healthy human individuals. Using immunoSEQ multiplex PCR, the repertoire was profiled, and TCRdb retains in-frame clones only, with some absent. In the table there are roughly 2.2 million clones, around 90% of which are singletons. Sequenced material: naive CD4+ T cells from PBMCs. These receptors all come from a man aged 18 to 29 in good health. Some clones in this sample may be carry-over from other donors' samples. Each CDR3 is given with its conserved first and last residue. The D gene is left open where the match is weak.

length: 17; D: NA; J: TRBJ1-1; V: TRBV28; DNA: TGTGCCAGCACCGGCGGCCCGGGCGGGTGGGTCGACACTGAAGCTTTCTTT; CDR3: CASTGGPGGWVDTEAFF
length: 15; D: TRBD2; J: TRBJ2-1; V: TRBV5-1; DNA: TGCGCCAGCAGCCAAACTAGCGCAACTTACAATGAGCAGTTCTTC; CDR3: CASSQTSATYNEQFF
length: 12; D: NA; J: TRBJ2-3; V: TRBV5-5; DNA: TGTGCCAGCAGCGTCAGGGCAGATACGCAGTATTTT; CDR3: CASSVRADTQYF
length: 15; D: TRBD1; J: TRBJ1-1; V: TRBV2; DNA: TGTGCCAGCAGTGAATTGGGGACAGGGGTTCCTGAAGCTTTCTTT; CDR3: CASSELGTGVPEAFF
length: 11; D: NA; J: TRBJ2-1; V: TRBV15; DNA: TGTGCCACCCAGGCCTACAATGAGCAGTTCTTC; CDR3: CATQAYNEQFF
length: 18; D: TRBD2; J: TRBJ2-1; V: TRBV18; DNA: TGTGCCAGCTCACCACGTCGGAATCGGGAGGGGTTTAACAATGAGCAGTTCTTC; CDR3: CASSPRRNREGFNNEQFF
length: 14; D: TRBD1; J: TRBJ1-1; V: TRBV15; DNA: TGTGCCACCATAGTCGACAGGGGGAGAACTGAAGCTTTCTTT; CDR3: CATIVDRGRTEAFF
length: 15; D: TRBD1; J: TRBJ1-3; V: TRBV30; DNA: TGTGCCTCCGATACTTCAGGGGGCTCTGGAAACACCATATATTTT; CDR3: CASDTSGGSGNTIYF
length: 16; D: TRBD1; J: TRBJ2-5; V: TRBV15; DNA: TGTGCCACCAGCAGAGATTCGCGACAGGGGATGGAGACCCAGTACTTC; CDR3: CATSRDSRQGMETQYF
length: 15; D: NA; J: TRBJ2-1; V: TRBV6-6; DNA: TGTGCCAGCAGCCCGGACTTGCAAACCTACAATGAGCAGTTCTTC; CDR3: CASSPDLQTYNEQFF
length: 13; D: NA; J: TRBJ2-7; V: TRBV5-1; DNA: TGCGCCAGCAGCCCGCTAGACACCTACGAGCAGTACTTC; CDR3: CASSPLDTYEQYF
length: 13; D: NA; J: TRBJ1-2; V: TRBV5-1; DNA: TGCGCCAGCAGCTTGGACGGCGGAGGTGGCTACACCTTC; CDR3: CASSLDGGGGYTF
length: 15; D: NA; J: TRBJ2-5; V: TRBV5-1; DNA: TGCGCCAGCAGCCAGCGAAACCCGTACCAAGAGACCCAGTACTTC; CDR3: CASSQRNPYQETQYF